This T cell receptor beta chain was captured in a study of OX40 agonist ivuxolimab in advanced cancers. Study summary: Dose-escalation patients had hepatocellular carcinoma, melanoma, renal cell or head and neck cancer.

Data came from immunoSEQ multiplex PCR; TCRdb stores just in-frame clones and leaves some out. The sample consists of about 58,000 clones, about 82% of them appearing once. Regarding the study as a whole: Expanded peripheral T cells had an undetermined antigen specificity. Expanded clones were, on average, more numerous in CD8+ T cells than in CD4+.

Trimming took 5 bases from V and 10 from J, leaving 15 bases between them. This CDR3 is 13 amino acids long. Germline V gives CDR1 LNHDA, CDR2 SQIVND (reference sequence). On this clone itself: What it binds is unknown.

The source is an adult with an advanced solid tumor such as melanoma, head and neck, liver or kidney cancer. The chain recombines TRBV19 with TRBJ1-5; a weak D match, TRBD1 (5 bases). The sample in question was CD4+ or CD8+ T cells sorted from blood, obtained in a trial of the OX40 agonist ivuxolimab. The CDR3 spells CASSSGGFIPQHF. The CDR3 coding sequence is TGTGCCAGTAGTTCCGGGGGGTTTATCCCCCAGCATTTT.